This TCR beta chain comes out of a study of control samples from healthy donors and cancer patients. This clone occurred a few times. Measured with immunoSEQ multiplex PCR; TCRdb has only the in-frame clones, and not every one. This repertoire shows approximately 60,000 clones, approximately 85% found once; its top ten account for roughly 5.1%. The CDR3 consists of 14 residues. Trimming left V 3 bases short and J 2 bases short, with 10 bases between. Germline values: CDR1 MNHEY, CDR2 SMNVEV (reference sequence). Sequenced input: blood. This chain links TRBV27 with TRBJ2-5; a possible D gene is TRBD2 (6 bases). This TCR came from a man aged 40-49 years in good health. CDR3: CASSFSGRQETQYF. Written as DNA, the CDR3 is TGTGCCAGCAGTTTCTCGGGGAGGCAAGAGACCCAGTACTTC.